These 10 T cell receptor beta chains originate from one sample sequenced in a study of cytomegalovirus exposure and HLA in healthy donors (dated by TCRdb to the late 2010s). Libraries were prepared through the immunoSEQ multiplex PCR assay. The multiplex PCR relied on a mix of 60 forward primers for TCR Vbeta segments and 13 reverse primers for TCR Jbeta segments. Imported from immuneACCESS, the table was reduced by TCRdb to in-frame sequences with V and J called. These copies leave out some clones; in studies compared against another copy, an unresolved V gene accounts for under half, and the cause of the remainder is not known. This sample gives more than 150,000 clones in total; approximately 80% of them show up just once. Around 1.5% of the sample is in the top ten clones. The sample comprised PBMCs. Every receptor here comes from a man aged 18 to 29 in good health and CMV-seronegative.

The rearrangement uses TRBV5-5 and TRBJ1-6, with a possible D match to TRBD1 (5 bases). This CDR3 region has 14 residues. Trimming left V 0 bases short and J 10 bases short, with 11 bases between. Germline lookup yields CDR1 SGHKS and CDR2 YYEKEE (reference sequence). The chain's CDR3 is CASSLEGVESPLHF. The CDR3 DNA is TGTGCCAGCAGCTTGGAAGGGGTCGAGTCACCCCTCCACTTT.

The CDR3: CASSLDMRVDQPQHF. For the CDR3, the DNA is TGTGCCAGCAGCTTGGATATGCGTGTGGATCAGCCCCAGCATTTT. This rearrangement joins TRBV5-5 to TRBJ1-5; D is unresolved. The V gene's germline CDR1 is SGHKS and CDR2 YYEKEE (reference sequence). The germline V and J ends were trimmed by 0 bases and 5 bases, with 12 bases remaining between them. The CDR3 totals 15 residues.

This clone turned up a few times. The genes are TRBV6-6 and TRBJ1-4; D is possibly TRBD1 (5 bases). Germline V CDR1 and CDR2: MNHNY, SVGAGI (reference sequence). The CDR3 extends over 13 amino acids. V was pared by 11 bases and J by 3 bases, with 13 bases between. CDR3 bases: TGTGCCGGGCAGGGACTCCCTAATGAAAAACTGTTTTTT. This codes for CAGQGLPNEKLFF.

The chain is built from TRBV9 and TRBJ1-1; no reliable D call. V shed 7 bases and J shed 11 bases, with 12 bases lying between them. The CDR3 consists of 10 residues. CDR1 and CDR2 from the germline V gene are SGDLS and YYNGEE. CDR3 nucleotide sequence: TGTGCCAGCGGAGGGTCCGGGGCTTTCTTT. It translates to CASGGSGAFF.

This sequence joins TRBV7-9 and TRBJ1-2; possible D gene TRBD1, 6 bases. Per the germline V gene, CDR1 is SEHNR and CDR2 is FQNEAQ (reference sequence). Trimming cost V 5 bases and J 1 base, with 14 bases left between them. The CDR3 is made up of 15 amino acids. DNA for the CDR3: TGTGCCAGCAGCCCACCGGACAGCATTAACTATGGCTACACCTTC. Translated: CASSPPDSINYGYTF.

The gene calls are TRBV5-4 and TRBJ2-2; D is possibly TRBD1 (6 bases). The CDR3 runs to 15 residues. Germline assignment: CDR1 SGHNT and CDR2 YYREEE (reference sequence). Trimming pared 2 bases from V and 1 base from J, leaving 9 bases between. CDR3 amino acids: CASSLKGVNTGELFF. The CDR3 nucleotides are TGTGCCAGCAGCTTAAAGGGGGTGAACACCGGGGAGCTGTTTTTT.

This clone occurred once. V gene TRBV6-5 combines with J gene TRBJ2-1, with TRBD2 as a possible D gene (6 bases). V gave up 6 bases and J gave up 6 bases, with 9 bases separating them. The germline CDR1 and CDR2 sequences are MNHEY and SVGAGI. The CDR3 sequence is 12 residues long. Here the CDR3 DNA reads TGTGCCAGCAGGGCGGAGGGCAATGAGCAGTTCTTC. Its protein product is CASRAEGNEQFF.

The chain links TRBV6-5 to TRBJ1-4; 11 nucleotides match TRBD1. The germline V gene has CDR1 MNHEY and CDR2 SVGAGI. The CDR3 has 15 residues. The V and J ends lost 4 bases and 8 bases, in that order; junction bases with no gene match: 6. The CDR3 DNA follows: TGTGCCAGCAGTTCCTTCGGGACAGGGGGAGAAAAACTGTTTTTT. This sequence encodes CASSSFGTGGEKLFF.

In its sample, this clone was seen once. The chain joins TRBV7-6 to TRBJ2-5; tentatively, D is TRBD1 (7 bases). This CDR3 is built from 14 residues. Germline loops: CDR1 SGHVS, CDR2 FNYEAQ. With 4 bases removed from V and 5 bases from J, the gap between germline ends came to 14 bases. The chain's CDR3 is CASSWSQGRETQYF. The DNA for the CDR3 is TGTGCCAGCAGCTGGTCACAGGGGAGGGAGACCCAGTACTTC.

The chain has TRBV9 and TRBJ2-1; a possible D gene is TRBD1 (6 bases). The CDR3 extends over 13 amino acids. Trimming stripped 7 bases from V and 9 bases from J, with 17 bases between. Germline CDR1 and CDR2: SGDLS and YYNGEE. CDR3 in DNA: TGTGCCAGCGAGTTGGACCTAGGGGGTGAGCAGTTCTTC. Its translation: CASELDLGGEQFF.